These 28 T cell receptor beta chains were sequenced from one sample in a study of T cell responses to AZD1222 COVID-19 vaccine. Sequencing was performed with immunoSEQ multiplex PCR; in TCRdb, only in-frame clones are kept and a portion is missing. Among 130,000 or so clones listed, 85% to 90% were seen once. This sample comprised peripheral blood, obtained on day 0 of AZD1222 vaccination. These receptors were obtained from an adult in good health.

The chain combines TRBV7-2 with TRBJ1-6; D is possibly TRBD1 (6 bases). V dropped 1 base and J dropped 10 bases, with 17 bases sitting between them. The CDR3 covers 16 residues. Germline lookup yields CDR1 SGHTA and CDR2 FQGNSA. CDR3 DNA sequence: TGTGCCAGCAGCTTAGGGGGGGCCCCAAGGGGCTCACCCCTCCACTTT. It yields the protein CASSLGGAPRGSPLHF. The complete variable domain, with remaining parts taken from reference TRBV7-2 and TRBJ1-6, reads GAGVSQSPSNKVTEKGKDVELRCDPISGHTALYWYRQSLGQGLEFLIYFQGNSAPDKSGLPSDRFSAERTGGSVSTLTIQRTQQEDSAVYLCASSLGGAPRGSPLHFGNGTRLTVT.

This rearrangement joins TRBV7-8 to TRBJ1-3; 7 bases line up with TRBD1. V lost 5 bases and J lost 4; bases outside the gene matches: 8. The germline CDR1 and CDR2 sequences are SGHVS and FQNEAQ. The CDR3 is 15 residues long. The CDR3 sequence: CASSTHRGFGNTIYF. The CDR3 DNA reads as TGTGCCAGCAGCACACACAGGGGTTTCGGAAACACCATATATTTT. The complete variable domain, with remaining parts taken from reference TRBV7-8 and TRBJ1-3, reads GAGVSQSPRYKVAKRGQDVALRCDPISGHVSLFWYQQALGQGPEFLTYFQNEAQLDKSGLPSDRFFAERPEGSVSTLKIQRTQQEDSAVYLCASSTHRGFGNTIYFGEGSWLTVV.

The V gene is TRBV6-5, the J gene TRBJ1-2, with 8 bases lining up with TRBD1. From germline, CDR1 is MNHEY and CDR2 SVGAGI. The CDR3 covers 15 residues. V trimming: 7 bases; J trimming: 9 bases; junction bases outside the gene matches: 16. The CDR3 is CASKIEGTGRASYTF. CDR3 in DNA: TGTGCCAGCAAAATAGAGGGGACAGGCCGAGCTAGCTACACCTTC.

The chain employs TRBV7-2 and TRBJ1-6; 9 bases are a match to TRBD1. V shed 6 bases and J 7 bases; nucleotides not matched to a gene: 4. The CDR3 totals 14 residues. Germline CDR1 is SGHTA and CDR2 is FQGNSA. For the CDR3, the DNA is TGTGCCAGCAGGACCGGGACAGGGAATTCACCCCTCCACTTT. The encoded protein is CASRTGTGNSPLHF.

This sequence joins TRBV14 and TRBJ1-1; D not certain. The germline V and J ends were trimmed by 2 bases and 5 bases, with 9 bases remaining between them. The germline CDR1 and CDR2 sequences are SGHDN and FVKESK. The CDR3 has 13 amino acids. The CDR3 loop is CASSQIRATEAFF. In DNA form, the CDR3 reads TGTGCCAGCAGCCAAATTCGCGCAACTGAAGCTTTCTTT. Full variable domain (remainder filled in from reference TRBV14 and TRBJ1-1): EAGVTQFPSHSVIEKGQTVTLRCDPISGHDNLYWYRRVMGKEIKFLLHFVKESKQDESGMPNNRFLAERTGGTYSTLKVQPAELEDSGVYFCASSQIRATEAFFGQGTRLTVV.

Only one count was recorded for this clone. This rearrangement joins TRBV5-5 to TRBJ1-2; no definite D call. Germline loops: CDR1 SGHKS, CDR2 YYEKEE (reference sequence). This CDR3 is 12 amino acids long. V was shortened by 0 bases and J by 8 bases, with 8 bases between the two germline ends. The CDR3 nucleotides are TGTGCCAGCAGCTTGGCCGGGTTCGGCTACACCTTC. Residues: CASSLAGFGYTF.

This clone is a singleton in its sample. The chain combines TRBV18 with TRBJ1-3; D uncertain. The CDR3 extends over 13 amino acids. The V end was cut by 3 bases, the J end by 4 bases, with 7 bases between. The germline V gene has CDR1 KGHSH and CDR2 LQKENI. For the CDR3, the DNA is TGTGCCAGCTCACCTTCCAAAGGAAACACCATATATTTT. It encodes CASSPSKGNTIYF.

This clone was picked up one time. This chain connects TRBV5-1 to TRBJ1-1, with a weak D call TRBD1 (5 bases). In germline, CDR1 is SGHRS, CDR2 YFSETQ. Between the trimmed V and J ends, which lost 0 bases and 9 bases, there was a span of 6 bases. This CDR3 comprises 11 residues. For the CDR3, the DNA is TGCGCCAGCAGCTTGGCAGGGAAAGCTTTCTTT. It yields the protein CASSLAGKAFF.

J is TRBJ2-1 and V is TRBV27, with a possible D match to TRBD1 (6 bases). The CDR3 has 16 residues. Germline V gene sequence: CDR1 MNHEY, CDR2 SMNVEV (reference sequence). V shed 7 bases and J shed 6 bases, with 22 bases lying between them. The CDR3, as DNA: TGTGCCAGCATGGCAGGGCCTTCCTGGGACACCAATGAGCAGTTCTTC. Its protein is CASMAGPSWDTNEQFF.

This rearrangement joins TRBV5-4 to TRBJ2-6; D is possibly TRBD1 (5 bases). Trimming left V 2 bases short and J 0 bases short, with 6 bases between. This CDR3 has 15 residues. From germline, CDR1 is SGHNT and CDR2 YYREEE (reference sequence). The CDR3 protein is CASSFRDSGANVLTF. The CDR3 nucleotides read TGTGCCAGCAGCTTCAGGGACTCTGGGGCCAACGTCCTGACTTTC.

This chain links TRBV4-2 with TRBJ1-2; D ambiguous. The CDR3 is made up of 11 amino acids. V dropped 3 bases and J dropped 6 bases, with 5 bases sitting between them. Per the germline V gene, CDR1 is LGHNA and CDR2 is YNFKEQ. CDR3 in amino acids: CASSQSDGYTF. In nucleotides, the CDR3 is TGTGCCAGCAGCCAGTCCGATGGCTACACCTTC.

J is TRBJ2-1 and V is TRBV13; D not certain. Germline lookup yields CDR1 PRHDT and CDR2 FYEKMQ (reference sequence). V gave up 1 base and J gave up 7 bases, with 5 bases separating them. This CDR3 comprises 12 residues. DNA of the CDR3: TGTGCCAGCAGCTTAGAGCCGAATGAGCAGTTCTTC. Amino acids: CASSLEPNEQFF.

CDR3 residues: CASSSRQGSTGELFF. The CDR3 DNA reads as TGCGCCAGCAGCTCCCGGCAGGGCTCCACCGGGGAGCTGTTTTTT. This chain links TRBV5-1 with TRBJ2-2; weak D call: TRBD1 (5 bases). Trimming shortened V by 3 bases and J by 4 bases, and 13 bases separated the two germline ends. The CDR3 is 15 residues long. Germline V lookup: CDR1 SGHRS, CDR2 YFSETQ.

The chain carries TRBV10-3 and TRBJ2-1; 8 bases align to TRBD2. Germline loops: CDR1 ENHRY, CDR2 SYGVKD. The V gene end was trimmed by 0 bases and the J gene end by 7 bases; junction bases not matched to a gene: 5. This CDR3 comprises 15 residues. The CDR3 region is CAISESTGGTNEQFF. CDR3 DNA: TGTGCCATCAGTGAGTCGACGGGAGGGACAAATGAGCAGTTCTTC.

This clone was seen once. The CDR3, as DNA: TGTGCCAGCAGTCTCACGAACAGGGGGCTAAGTGGCTACACCTTC. Translating gives CASSLTNRGLSGYTF. The genes are TRBV6-4 and TRBJ1-2; 9 nucleotides agree with TRBD1. The germline V gene has CDR1 MRHNA and CDR2 SNTAGT. The CDR3 covers 15 residues. Unmatched junction bases numbered 11, after V lost 5 bases and J lost 7 bases.

The V call is TRBV6-5, the J call TRBJ1-2, with a possible D match to TRBD1 (5 bases). Trimming stripped 2 bases from V and 8 bases from J, with 12 bases between. The CDR3 runs to 13 residues. The germline CDR1 and CDR2 sequences are MNHEY and SVGAGI. The CDR3 DNA is TGTGCCAGCAGTTACGGGGCAGGGAAAGGCTACACCTTC. It codes for CASSYGAGKGYTF.

The rearrangement links TRBV18 to TRBJ2-7; the D gene is possibly TRBD1 (5 bases). Trimming cost V 2 bases and J 6 bases, with 14 bases left between them. This CDR3 spans 14 amino acids. CDR1 and CDR2 (germline): KGHSH, LQKENI. CDR3 protein: CASSPEGQGREQYF. CDR3 nucleotide sequence: TGTGCCAGCTCACCAGAAGGCCAGGGCCGCGAGCAGTACTTC.

The chain links TRBV6-2 or TRBV6-3 to TRBJ2-1; TRBD2 might be the D (5 bases). The CDR3 is 19 residues long. The V end was cut by 4 bases, the J end by 7 bases, with 29 bases between. CDR1 is MNHEY, CDR2 SVGEGT, per germline. CDR3 amino acids: CASSLRGSLAVTWNNEQFF. In nucleotides, the CDR3 is TGTGCCAGCAGTTTAAGAGGGTCTTTAGCCGTAACATGGAATAATGAGCAGTTCTTC.

The chain is built from TRBV27 and TRBJ2-5; D call uncertain. Trimming removed 3 bases from V and 4 bases from J, with 9 bases in between. The CDR3 loop spans 13 amino acids. The germline CDR1 and CDR2 sequences are MNHEY and SMNVEV (reference sequence). The CDR3 nucleotides read TGTGCCAGCAGTTTTTCAGGTCGAGAGACCCAGTACTTC. Its protein is CASSFSGRETQYF.

This clone was found once. J is TRBJ2-1 and V is TRBV9; 9 positions match TRBD2. V was clipped by 4 bases and J by 8 bases; unmatched bases: 7. The CDR3 sequence is 14 residues long. Germline-derived CDR1 and CDR2 are SGDLS and YYNGEE. The CDR3 region has the DNA TGTGCCAGCAGCTCCGATAGCGGGAGCGATGAGCAGTTCTTC. It specifies CASSSDSGSDEQFF.

The chain joins TRBV29-1 to TRBJ1-4; a weak D match, TRBD1 (6 bases). V was cut by 6 bases and J by 0 bases, with 11 bases left in between. The CDR3 consists of 14 residues. Germline V gives CDR1 SQVTM, CDR2 ANQGSEA. The CDR3 DNA sequence: TGCAGCGTAACAGGGACAACAACTAATGAAAAACTGTTTTTT. Translating it yields CSVTGTTTNEKLFF.

The chain is built from TRBV6-5 and TRBJ1-2; D gene uncertain. CDR1 MNHEY and CDR2 SVGAGI come from the germline V gene. CDR3 length: 15 amino acids. V shed 7 bases and J shed 7 bases, with 22 bases lying between them. CDR3 coding DNA: TGTGCCAGCAATATCCGGCTCGGGGATAGCCGTGGCTACACCTTC. Its protein product is CASNIRLGDSRGYTF.

This chain uses TRBV5-1 with TRBJ2-1; 12 bases are a match to TRBD2. Losses at the gene ends were 3 bases for V and 5 bases for J; bases not matched to a gene: 0. The CDR3 extends over 14 amino acids. The germline CDR1 and CDR2 sequences are SGHRS and YFSETQ. CDR3 amino acids: CASSWTSGDNEQFF. In DNA, the CDR3 is TGCGCCAGCAGCTGGACTAGCGGGGACAATGAGCAGTTCTTC.

This chain connects TRBV11-2 to TRBJ1-1; D is unclear. The V end lost 5 bases, the J end lost 4 bases, and 17 bases lay between the germline ends. The CDR3 consists of 15 residues. The germline V gene encodes CDR1 SGHAT and CDR2 FQNNGV. CDR3 bases: TGTGCCAGCAGCCCCACGCCACGGGTAAGCACTGAAGCTTTCTTT. Amino acids: CASSPTPRVSTEAFF.

The J gene is TRBJ2-2, the V gene TRBV19, with 15 bases fitting TRBD2. This CDR3 comprises 19 residues. Germline-derived CDR1 and CDR2 are LNHDA and SQIVND (reference sequence). The V and J ends lost 4 bases and 2 bases, in that order; junction bases with no gene match: 8. CDR3 DNA sequence: TGTGCCAGTAGTACCCGGACTAGCGGGAGGGCCCTCAACACCGGGGAGCTGTTTTTT. It encodes CASSTRTSGRALNTGELFF.

About this clone: The junction shows a germline mismatch at one end, possibly a read error. The rearrangement links TRBV7-9 to TRBJ2-4; 10 bases map to TRBD1. Looked up from germline, CDR1 is SEHNR and CDR2 is FQNEAQ (reference sequence). CDR3 length equals 12 residues. For the CDR3, the DNA is TGTGCCAGCAGCCCCGGGACAGGGGATGAAGATTTC. Its protein product is CASSPGTGDEDF.

The chain carries TRBV9 and TRBJ2-1; 7 bases line up with TRBD2. The CDR3 covers 16 residues. Germline V gene lookup returns CDR1 SGDLS and CDR2 YYNGEE. With 4 bases clipped from V and 6 bases from J, the junction kept 13 bases outside the gene matches. The CDR3 DNA is TGTGCCAGCAGCACCTCCCCCGCTAGCGGATTCAATGAGCAGTTCTTC. Encoded protein: CASSTSPASGFNEQFF.

This chain connects TRBV5-1 to TRBJ2-2; D remains ambiguous. Trimming took 6 bases from V and 1 from J, leaving 10 bases between them. The CDR3 sequence is 14 residues long. The germline V gene encodes CDR1 SGHRS and CDR2 YFSETQ. The chain's CDR3 is CASTIAMNTGELFF. CDR3 nucleotide sequence: TGCGCCAGCACCATCGCCATGAACACCGGGGAGCTGTTTTTT. The complete variable domain, with remaining parts taken from reference TRBV5-1 and TRBJ2-2, reads KAGVTQTPRYLIKTRGQQVTLSCSPISGHRSVSWYQQTPGQGLQFLFEYFSETQRNKGNFPGRFSGRQFSNSRSEMNVSTLELGDSALYLCASTIAMNTGELFFGEGSRLTVL.